The present entry profiles one TCR beta chain with its context. The table came from immunoSEQ multiplex PCR; TCRdb's copy has only in-frame clones and leaves some out. The repertoire holds 120,000 or so clones, approximately 85% seen once, with 25% to 30% in the top ten. The CDR3 loop spans 15 amino acids. The germline gives CDR1 MDHEN, CDR2 SYDVKM. Trimming removed 3 bases from V and 4 bases from J, with 12 bases in between. This specimen comes from a study of blood T cell repertoires in COVID-19. Study background: Some COVID-19 samples were acute and others convalescent; all came from the United States, Italy and Spain.

The chain employs TRBV28 and TRBJ1-4; D is perhaps TRBD1 (5 bases). The clonotype comes from a woman older than 75 with acute or convalescent COVID-19. The sequencing sample was made of peripheral blood. In nucleotides, the CDR3 is TGTGCCAGCAGTTTGGGAGGGACGGTTAATGAAAAACTGTTTTTT. Protein: CASSLGGTVNEKLFF.